This TCR beta chain was observed in a study of blood T cell repertoires in COVID-19. At the level of the study: Sites in the United States, Italy and Spain provided acute and convalescent COVID-19 samples.

This CDR3 has 17 residues. Germline V gene sequence: CDR1 SGHVT, CDR2 SQSDAQ. The ends lost 4 bases at V and 0 bases at J; junction bases unmatched: 8. As originally analysed: The authors estimated nucleated cell counts from reference gene primer amplification. Profiled with immunoSEQ multiplex PCR; TCRdb holds only in-frame clones, not every one. V and J calls and clone size are as listed in that table; D and trimming were resolved from the DNA. The sample carries around 190,000 clones, about 86% recorded once. The chain is built from TRBV7-4 and TRBJ2-1; 8 bases line up with TRBD1. The receptor comes from a man aged 50 or older with active or convalescent COVID-19. The sample consisted of peripheral blood. CDR3 protein: CASSYTGTGFSYNEQFF. In DNA, the CDR3 is TGTGCCAGCAGCTATACCGGGACAGGTTTCTCCTACAATGAGCAGTTCTTC.